This TCR beta chain was retrieved from a study of tumor-infiltrating lymphocytes in primary liver carcinoma. General observations from the study: Tumors significantly exceeded blood in top-250-clone fraction (p = 0.039).

The CDR3 is 17 amino acids. Germline V gene lookup returns CDR1 LGHNA and CDR2 YSLEER. DNA and RNA were both co-extracted from approximately 20-30 mg of bulk tissue that had not been sorted. Starting from 400 to 500 ng of total RNA, TCR beta cDNA was produced with a primer in the constant region. Libraries covering TCR beta were generated through three nested multiplex PCR rounds (using a slightly modified ARM-PCR). Both of the initial two PCR rounds ran for approximately 11 cycles and employed TRBV1-TRBV30 forward primers alongside a C-beta reverse primer. TCRdb re-called the multiplex PCR reads with MiXCR, one entry per CDR3 protein. The sample carries roughly 22,000 distinct CDR3 sequences, around 81% recorded once. A word on this clonotype: Its antigen is currently unknown. The junction and the germline gene differ at one end; a read error may be behind it.

Sample: liver tumor tissue from sampling region 2. Subset defined: tumor region T2, inferior pole. This TCR was sampled from a woman younger than 45 with primary liver carcinoma and hepatitis B virus infection. The chain couples TRBV4-3 to TRBJ1-6, with TRBD1 matching 7 bases. The CDR3 spells CASSQNLTGTRLSPLHF. The CDR3 DNA sequence: TGCGCCAGTAGCCAAAATCTGACAGGGACTAGACTATCACCCCTCCACTTC.